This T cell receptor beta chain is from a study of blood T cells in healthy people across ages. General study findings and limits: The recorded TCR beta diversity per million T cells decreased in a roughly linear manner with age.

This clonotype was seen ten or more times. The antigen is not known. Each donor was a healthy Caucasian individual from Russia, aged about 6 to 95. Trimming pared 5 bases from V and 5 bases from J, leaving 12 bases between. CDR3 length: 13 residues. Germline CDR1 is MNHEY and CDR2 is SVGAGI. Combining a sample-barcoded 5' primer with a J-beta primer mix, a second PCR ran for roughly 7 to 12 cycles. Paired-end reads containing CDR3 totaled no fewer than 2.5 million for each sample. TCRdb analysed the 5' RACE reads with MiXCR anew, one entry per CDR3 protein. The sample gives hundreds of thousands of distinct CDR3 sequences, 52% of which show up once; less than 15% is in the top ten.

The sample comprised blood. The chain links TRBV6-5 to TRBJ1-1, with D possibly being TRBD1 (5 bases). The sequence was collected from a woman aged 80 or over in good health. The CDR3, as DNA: TGTGCCAGCAGTCTCGGGGCGCGGACTGAAGCTTTCTTT. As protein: CASSLGARTEAFF.